Listed here is a single TCR beta chain. This CDR3 has 17 amino acids. This record belongs to a study of shared clonotypes between healthy human individuals. Generated by immunoSEQ multiplex PCR, the TCRdb table keeps only in-frame clones and is missing some. The profile shows about 990,000 clones, approximately 80% of them singletons. Sequenced sample: memory CD4+ T cells from PBMCs. Subset noted: CD45RA-negative fraction. The clonotype originates from a man between 18 and 29 years old in good health. Some clones in this sample may be carry-over from other donors' samples. The V call is TRBV21-1, the J call TRBJ1-2. TRBV21-1 is annotated as a pseudogene. CDR3 sequence reads: CASTYPGGDRGSYGYTF. DNA of the CDR3: TGTGCCAGCACCTACCCAGGAGGGGACCGCGGTTCCTATGGCTACACCTTC.